What follows is one TCR beta chain and its context. Trimming removed 5 bases at V and 8 bases at J, with 9 bases between. There are 11 residues in the CDR3. Germline V gene data show CDR1 as LNHDA and CDR2 as SQIVND (reference sequence). Extracted from the samples, RNA was reverse transcribed into cDNA to serve as the sequencing template. The table came from immunoSEQ multiplex PCR; TCRdb's copy has only in-frame clones and leaves some out. The sample consists of approximately 24,000 clones, 52% of them appearing once. This specimen comes from a study of CD8+ T cells in alopecia areata. The clonotype originates from a human donor with alopecia areata. The sequenced material came from NKG2D-high CD8+ T cells sorted from blood. The rearrangement joins TRBV19 to TRBJ1-2; D possibly corresponds to TRBD1 (5 bases). The CDR3 sequence: CASSYGAGYTF. Written as DNA, the CDR3 is TGTGCCAGTAGTTACGGGGCGGGCTACACCTTC. Based on the CDR3 plus reference TRBV19 and TRBJ1-2, the full variable domain is DGGITQSPKYLFRKEGQNVTLSCEQNLNHDAMYWYRQDPGQGLRLIYYSQIVNDFQKGDIAEGYSVSREKKESFPLTVTSAQKNPTAFYLCASSYGAGYTFGSGTRLTVV.